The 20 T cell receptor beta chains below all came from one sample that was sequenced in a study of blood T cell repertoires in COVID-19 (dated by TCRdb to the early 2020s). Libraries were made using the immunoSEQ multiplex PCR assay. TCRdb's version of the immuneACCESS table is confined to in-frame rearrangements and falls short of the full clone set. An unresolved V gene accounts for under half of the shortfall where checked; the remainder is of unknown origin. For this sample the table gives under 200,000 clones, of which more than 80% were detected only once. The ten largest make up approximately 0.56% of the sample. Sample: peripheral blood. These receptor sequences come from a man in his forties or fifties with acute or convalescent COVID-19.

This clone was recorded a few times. Written as DNA, the CDR3 is TGTGCCAGCTCAAGAGGGGGGGGCGGATACGTGAACACTGAAGCTTTCTTT. This gives the protein CASSRGGGGYVNTEAFF. The gene calls are TRBV18 and TRBJ1-1, with D possibly matching TRBD1 (6 bases). The CDR3 extends over 17 amino acids. Germline assignment: CDR1 KGHSH and CDR2 LQKENI. Trimming stripped 5 bases from V and 0 bases from J, with 19 bases between.

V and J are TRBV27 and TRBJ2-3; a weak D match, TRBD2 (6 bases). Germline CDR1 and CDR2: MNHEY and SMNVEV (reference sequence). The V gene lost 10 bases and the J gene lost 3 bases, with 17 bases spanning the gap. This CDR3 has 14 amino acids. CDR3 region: CATRDSLRTDTQYF. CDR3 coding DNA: TGTGCCACCAGGGACTCGCTAAGGACAGATACGCAGTATTTT.

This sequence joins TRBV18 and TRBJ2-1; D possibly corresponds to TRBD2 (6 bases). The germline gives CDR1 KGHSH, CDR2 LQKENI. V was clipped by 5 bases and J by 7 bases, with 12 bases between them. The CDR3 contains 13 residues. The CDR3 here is CASSSTEGNEQFF. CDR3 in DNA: TGTGCCAGCTCATCAACGGAGGGGAATGAGCAGTTCTTC.

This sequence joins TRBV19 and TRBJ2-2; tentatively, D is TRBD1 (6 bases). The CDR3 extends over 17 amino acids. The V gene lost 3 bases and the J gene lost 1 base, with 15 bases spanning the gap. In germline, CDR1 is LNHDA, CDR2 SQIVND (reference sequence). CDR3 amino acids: CASSMGHSRENTGELFF. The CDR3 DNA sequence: TGTGCCAGTAGTATGGGACATTCTAGGGAGAACACCGGGGAGCTGTTTTTT.

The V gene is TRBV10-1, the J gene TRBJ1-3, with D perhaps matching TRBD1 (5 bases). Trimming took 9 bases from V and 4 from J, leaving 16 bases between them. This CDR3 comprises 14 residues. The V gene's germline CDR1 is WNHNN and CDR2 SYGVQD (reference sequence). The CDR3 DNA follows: TGCGCCAGATCCACTGGCCGGGGGGGAAACACCATATATTTT. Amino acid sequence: CARSTGRGGNTIYF.

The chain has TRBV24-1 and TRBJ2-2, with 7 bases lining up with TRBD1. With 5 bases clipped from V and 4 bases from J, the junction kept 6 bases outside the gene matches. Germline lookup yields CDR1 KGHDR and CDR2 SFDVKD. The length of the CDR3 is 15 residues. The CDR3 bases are TGTGCCACCAGTGCTACAGGGGATATCACCGGGGAGCTGTTTTTT. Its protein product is CATSATGDITGELFF.

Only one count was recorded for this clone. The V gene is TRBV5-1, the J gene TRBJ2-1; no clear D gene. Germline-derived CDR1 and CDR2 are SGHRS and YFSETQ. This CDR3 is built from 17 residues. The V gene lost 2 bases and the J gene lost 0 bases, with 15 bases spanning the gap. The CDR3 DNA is TGCGCCAGCAGCTTTTTATCTCAGGCGTCCTCCTACAATGAGCAGTTCTTC. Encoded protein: CASSFLSQASSYNEQFF.

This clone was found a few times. Here the CDR3 DNA reads TGTGCCAGCAGTTTAGCGGCCAGAGCAAACATGAACACTGAAGCTTTCTTT. It encodes CASSLAARANMNTEAFF. The chain joins TRBV27 to TRBJ1-1; D is ambiguous. The V gene lost 2 bases and the J gene lost 0 bases, with 16 bases spanning the gap. The CDR3 spans 17 residues. Germline assignment: CDR1 MNHEY and CDR2 SMNVEV (reference sequence).

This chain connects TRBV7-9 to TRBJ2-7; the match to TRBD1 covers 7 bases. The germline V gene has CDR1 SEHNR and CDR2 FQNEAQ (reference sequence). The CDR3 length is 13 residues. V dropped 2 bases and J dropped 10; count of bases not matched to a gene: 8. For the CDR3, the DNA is TGTGCCAGCAGCTTAAGACAGGGAAAACGTCAGTACTTC. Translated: CASSLRQGKRQYF.

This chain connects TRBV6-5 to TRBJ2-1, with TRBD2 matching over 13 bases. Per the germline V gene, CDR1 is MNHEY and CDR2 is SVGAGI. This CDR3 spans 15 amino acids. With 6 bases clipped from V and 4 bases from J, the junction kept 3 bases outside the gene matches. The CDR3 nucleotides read TGTGCCAGCAGGACGGGACTAGCGGGGTACAATGAGCAGTTCTTC. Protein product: CASRTGLAGYNEQFF.

The CDR3 nucleotides are TGTGCCAGCAGTTCGCAAAACCCAGAGGGCGAGCAGTACGTC. Its translation is CASSSQNPEGEQYV. The gene calls are TRBV6-2 or TRBV6-3 and TRBJ2-7, with D tentatively TRBD2 (5 bases). V was cut by 4 bases and J by 6 bases, with 16 bases left in between. Germline CDR1 is MNHEY and CDR2 is SVGEGT. The CDR3 consists of 14 residues.

The CDR3, as DNA: TGCGCCAGCAGCCAATGGACTAGCGGGGAATACTCCTACGAGCAGTACGTC. The encoded protein is CASSQWTSGEYSYEQYV. V is TRBV4-1 and J is TRBJ2-7; 12 bases agree with TRBD2. CDR1 and CDR2 from the germline V gene are MGHRA and YSYEKL. The CDR3 runs to 17 residues. V shed 2 bases, J shed 0 bases, and the junction held 5 bases outside the gene matches.

For the CDR3, the DNA is TGCGCCAGCAGCCTGGCGAGGGCGGGAGGAGATACGCAGTATTTT. Translating gives CASSLARAGGDTQYF. This chain links TRBV5-1 with TRBJ2-3, with 8 bases identical to TRBD2. The junction had 9 bases not matched to a gene; V was cut back by 4 bases and J by 5 bases. Germline CDR1 reads SGHRS; CDR2 reads YFSETQ. This CDR3 region has 15 residues.

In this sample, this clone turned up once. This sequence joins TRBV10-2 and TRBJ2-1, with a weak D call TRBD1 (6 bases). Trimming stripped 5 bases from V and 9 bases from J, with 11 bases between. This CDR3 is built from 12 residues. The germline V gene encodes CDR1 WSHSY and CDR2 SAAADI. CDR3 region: CASSPDRTEQFF. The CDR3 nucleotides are TGCGCCAGCAGTCCCGACAGGACTGAGCAGTTCTTC.

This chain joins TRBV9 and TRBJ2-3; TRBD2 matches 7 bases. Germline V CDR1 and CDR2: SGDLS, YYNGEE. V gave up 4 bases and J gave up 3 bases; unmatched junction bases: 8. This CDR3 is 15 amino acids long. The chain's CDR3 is CASSPEAGRTDTQYF. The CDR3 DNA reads TGTGCCAGCAGCCCCGAGGCCGGGAGGACAGATACGCAGTATTTT.

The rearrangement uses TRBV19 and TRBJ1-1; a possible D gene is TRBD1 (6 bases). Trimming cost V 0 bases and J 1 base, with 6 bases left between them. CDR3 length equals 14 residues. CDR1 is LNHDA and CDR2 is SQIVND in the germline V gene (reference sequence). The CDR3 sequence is CASSIEGGNTEAFF. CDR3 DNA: TGTGCCAGTAGTATAGAAGGGGGGAACACTGAAGCTTTCTTT.

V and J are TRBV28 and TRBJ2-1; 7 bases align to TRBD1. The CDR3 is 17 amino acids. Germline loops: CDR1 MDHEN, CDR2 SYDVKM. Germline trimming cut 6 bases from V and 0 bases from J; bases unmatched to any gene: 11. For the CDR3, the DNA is TGTGCCAGCAGGCCCCCCAGGGGGACGGGCTCCTACAATGAGCAGTTCTTC. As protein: CASRPPRGTGSYNEQFF.

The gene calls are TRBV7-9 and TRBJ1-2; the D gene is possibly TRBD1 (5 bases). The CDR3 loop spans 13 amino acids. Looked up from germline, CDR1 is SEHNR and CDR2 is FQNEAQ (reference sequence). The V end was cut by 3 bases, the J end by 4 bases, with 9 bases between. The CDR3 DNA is TGTGCCAGCAGCTTGGCGGGGACCTATGGCTACACCTTC. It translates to CASSLAGTYGYTF.

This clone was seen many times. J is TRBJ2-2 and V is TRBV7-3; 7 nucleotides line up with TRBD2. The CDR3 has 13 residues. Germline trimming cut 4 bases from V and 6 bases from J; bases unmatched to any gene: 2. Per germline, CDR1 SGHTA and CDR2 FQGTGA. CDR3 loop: CASSSGLAGELFF. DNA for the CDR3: TGTGCCAGCAGCTCCGGACTAGCCGGGGAGCTGTTTTTT.

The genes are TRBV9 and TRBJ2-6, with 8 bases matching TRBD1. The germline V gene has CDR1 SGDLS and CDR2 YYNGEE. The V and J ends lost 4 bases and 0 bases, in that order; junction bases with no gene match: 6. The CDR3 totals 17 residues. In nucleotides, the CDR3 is TGTGCCAGCAGCCTGGGACAGGATAACTCTGGGGCCAACGTCCTGACTTTC. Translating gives CASSLGQDNSGANVLTF.